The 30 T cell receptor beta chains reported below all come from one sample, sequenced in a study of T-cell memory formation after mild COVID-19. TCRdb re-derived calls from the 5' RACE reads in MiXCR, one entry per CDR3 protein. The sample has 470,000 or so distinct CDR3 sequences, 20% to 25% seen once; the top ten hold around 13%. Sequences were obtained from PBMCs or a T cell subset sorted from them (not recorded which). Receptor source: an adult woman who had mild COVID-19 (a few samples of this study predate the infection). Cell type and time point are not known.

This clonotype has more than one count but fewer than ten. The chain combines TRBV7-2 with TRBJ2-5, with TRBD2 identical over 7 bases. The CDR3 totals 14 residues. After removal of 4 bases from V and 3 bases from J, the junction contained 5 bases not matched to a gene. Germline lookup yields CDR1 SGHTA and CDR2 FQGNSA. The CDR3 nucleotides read TGTGCCAGCAGCTCACTAGCGCCTGAAGAGACCCAGTACTTC. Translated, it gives CASSSLAPEETQYF.

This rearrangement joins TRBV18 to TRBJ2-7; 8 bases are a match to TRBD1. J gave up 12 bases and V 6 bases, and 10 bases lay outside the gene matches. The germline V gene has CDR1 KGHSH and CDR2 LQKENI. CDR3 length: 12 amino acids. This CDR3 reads CASSSDRGVRYF. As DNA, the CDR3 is TGTGCCAGCTCGTCCGACAGGGGAGTGCGGTACTTC.

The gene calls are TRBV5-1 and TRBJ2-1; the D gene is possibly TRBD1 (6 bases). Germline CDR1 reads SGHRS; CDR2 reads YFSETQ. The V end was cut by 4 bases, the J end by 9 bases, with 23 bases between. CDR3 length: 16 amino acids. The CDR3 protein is CASSGGTTTGNIEQFF. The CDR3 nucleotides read TGCGCCAGCAGCGGGGGCACTACAACGGGTAATATTGAGCAGTTCTTC.

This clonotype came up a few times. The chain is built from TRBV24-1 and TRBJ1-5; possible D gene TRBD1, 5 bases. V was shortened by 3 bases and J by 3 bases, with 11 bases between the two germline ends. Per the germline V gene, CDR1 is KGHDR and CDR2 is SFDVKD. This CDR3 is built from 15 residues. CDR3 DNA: TGTGCCACCAGTGATCGTCAGGGCCTCAATCAGCCCCAGCATTTT. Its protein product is CATSDRQGLNQPQHF.

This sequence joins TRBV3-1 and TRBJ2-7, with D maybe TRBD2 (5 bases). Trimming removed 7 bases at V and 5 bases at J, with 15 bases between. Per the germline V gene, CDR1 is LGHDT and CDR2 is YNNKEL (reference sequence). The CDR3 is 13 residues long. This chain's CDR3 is CASTASGSNEQYF. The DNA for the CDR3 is TGTGCCAGCACCGCCAGCGGCAGTAACGAGCAGTACTTC.

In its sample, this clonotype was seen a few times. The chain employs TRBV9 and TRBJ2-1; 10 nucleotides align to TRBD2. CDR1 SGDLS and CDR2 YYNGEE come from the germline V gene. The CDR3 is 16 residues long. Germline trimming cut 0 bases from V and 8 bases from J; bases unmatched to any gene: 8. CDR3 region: CASSVAGSGGADEQFF. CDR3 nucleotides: TGTGCCAGCAGCGTAGCCGGGAGCGGGGGGGCCGATGAGCAGTTCTTC.

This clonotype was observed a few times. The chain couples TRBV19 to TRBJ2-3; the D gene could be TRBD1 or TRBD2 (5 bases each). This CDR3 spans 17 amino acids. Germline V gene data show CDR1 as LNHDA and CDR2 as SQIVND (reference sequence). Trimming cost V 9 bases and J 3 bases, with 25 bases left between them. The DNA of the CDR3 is TGTGCCAGGGGAGTGGGGCTCCGGTCTTCAGGGACAGATACGCAGTATTTT. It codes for CARGVGLRSSGTDTQYF. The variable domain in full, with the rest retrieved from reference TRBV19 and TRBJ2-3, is DGGITQSPKYLFRKEGQNVTLSCEQNLNHDAMYWYRQDPGQGLRLIYYSQIVNDFQKGDIAEGYSVSREKKESFPLTVTSAQKNPTAFYLCARGVGLRSSGTDTQYFGPGTRLTVL.

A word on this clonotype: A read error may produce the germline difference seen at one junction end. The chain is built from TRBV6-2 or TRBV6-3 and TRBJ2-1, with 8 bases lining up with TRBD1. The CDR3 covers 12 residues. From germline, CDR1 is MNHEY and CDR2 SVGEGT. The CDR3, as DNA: TGTGCCAGCAGTAACTCAGACAGGGGAGAGTTCTTC. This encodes CASSNSDRGEFF.

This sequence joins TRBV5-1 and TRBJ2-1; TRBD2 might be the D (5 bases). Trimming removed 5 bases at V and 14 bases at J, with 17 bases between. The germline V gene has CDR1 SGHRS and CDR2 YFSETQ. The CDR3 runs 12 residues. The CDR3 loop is CASRYDSWREFF. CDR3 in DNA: TGCGCCAGCAGATACGATAGTTGGCGGGAGTTCTTC.

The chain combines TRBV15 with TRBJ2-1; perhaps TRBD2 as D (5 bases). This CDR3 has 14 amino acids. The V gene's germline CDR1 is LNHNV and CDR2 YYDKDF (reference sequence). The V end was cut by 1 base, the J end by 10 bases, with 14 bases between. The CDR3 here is CATSRGGDQREQFF. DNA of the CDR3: TGTGCCACCAGCAGAGGGGGAGATCAGCGCGAGCAGTTCTTC. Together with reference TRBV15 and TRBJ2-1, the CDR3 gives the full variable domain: DAMVIQNPRYQVTQFGKPVTLSCSQTLNHNVMYWYQQKSSQAPKLLFHYYDKDFNNEADTPDNFQSRRPNTSFCFLDIRSPGLGDTAMYLCATSRGGDQREQFFGPGTRLTVL.

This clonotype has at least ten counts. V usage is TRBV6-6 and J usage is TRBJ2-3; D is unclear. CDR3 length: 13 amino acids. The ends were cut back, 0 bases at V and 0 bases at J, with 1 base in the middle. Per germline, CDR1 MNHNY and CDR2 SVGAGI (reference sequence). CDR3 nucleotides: TGTGCCAGCAGTTACTCGAGCACAGATACGCAGTATTTT. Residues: CASSYSSTDTQYF.

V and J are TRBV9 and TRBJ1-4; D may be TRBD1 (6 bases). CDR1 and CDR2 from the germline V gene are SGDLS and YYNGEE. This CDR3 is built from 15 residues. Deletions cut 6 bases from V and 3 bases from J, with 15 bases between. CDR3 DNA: TGTGCCAGCACCCGAGGGGGGGGCCCTAATGAAAAACTGTTTTTT. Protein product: CASTRGGGPNEKLFF.

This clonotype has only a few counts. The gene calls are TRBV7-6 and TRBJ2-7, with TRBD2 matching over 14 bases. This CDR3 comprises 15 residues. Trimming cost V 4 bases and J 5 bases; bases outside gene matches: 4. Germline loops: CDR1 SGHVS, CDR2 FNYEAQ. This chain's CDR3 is CASSSEGLAGDEQYF. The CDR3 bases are TGTGCCAGCAGCTCGGAGGGACTAGCGGGAGACGAGCAGTACTTC.

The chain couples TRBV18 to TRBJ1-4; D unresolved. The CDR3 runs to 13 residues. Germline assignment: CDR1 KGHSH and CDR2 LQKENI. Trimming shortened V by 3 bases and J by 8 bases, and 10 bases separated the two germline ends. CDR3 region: CASSPGLREKLFF. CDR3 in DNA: TGTGCCAGCTCACCCGGCTTGCGAGAAAAACTGTTTTTT.

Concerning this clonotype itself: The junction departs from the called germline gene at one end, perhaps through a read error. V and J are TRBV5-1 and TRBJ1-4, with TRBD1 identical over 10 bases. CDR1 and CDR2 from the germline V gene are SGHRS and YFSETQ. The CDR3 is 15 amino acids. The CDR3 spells CASSRGTGDDEKPFF. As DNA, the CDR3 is TGCGCCAGCAGCCGGGGGACAGGGGATGATGAAAAACCGTTTTTT.

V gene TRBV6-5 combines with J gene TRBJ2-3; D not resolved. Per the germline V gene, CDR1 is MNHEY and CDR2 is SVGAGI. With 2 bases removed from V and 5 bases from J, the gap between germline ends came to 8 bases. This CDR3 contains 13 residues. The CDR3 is CASSYGLGDTQYF. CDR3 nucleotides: TGTGCCAGCAGTTACGGGTTGGGAGATACGCAGTATTTT.

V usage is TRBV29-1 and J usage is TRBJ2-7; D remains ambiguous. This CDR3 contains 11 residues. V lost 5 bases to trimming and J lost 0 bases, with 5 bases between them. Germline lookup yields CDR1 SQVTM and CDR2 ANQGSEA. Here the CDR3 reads CSVKSSYEQYF. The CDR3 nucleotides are TGCAGCGTTAAGAGCTCCTACGAGCAGTACTTC.

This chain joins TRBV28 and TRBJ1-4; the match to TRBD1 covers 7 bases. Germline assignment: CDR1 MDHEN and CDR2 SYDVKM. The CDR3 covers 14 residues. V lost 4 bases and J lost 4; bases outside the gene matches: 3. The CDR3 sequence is CASSSGQDNEKLFF. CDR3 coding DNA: TGTGCCAGCAGTTCCGGACAGGATAATGAAAAACTGTTTTTT.

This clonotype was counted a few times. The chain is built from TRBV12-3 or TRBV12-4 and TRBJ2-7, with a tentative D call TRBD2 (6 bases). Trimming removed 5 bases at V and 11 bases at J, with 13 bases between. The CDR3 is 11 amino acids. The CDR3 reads CASSRGGNEYF. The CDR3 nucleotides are TGTGCCAGCAGTCGTGGGGGGAATGAGTACTTC.

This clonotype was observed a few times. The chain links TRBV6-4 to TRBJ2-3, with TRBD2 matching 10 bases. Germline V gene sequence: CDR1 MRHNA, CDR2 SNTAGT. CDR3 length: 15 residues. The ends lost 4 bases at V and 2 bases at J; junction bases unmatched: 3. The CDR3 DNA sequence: TGTGCCAGCAGTGCGCTAGCGGGGGCCACAGATACGCAGTATTTT. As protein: CASSALAGATDTQYF.

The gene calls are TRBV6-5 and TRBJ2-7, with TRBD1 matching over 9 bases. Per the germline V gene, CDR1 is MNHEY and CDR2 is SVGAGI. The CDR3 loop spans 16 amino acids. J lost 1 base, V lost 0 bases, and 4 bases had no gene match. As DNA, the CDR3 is TGTGCCAGCAGTTACTCCGGGACAGGGACTTCCTACGAGCAGTACTTC. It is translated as CASSYSGTGTSYEQYF.

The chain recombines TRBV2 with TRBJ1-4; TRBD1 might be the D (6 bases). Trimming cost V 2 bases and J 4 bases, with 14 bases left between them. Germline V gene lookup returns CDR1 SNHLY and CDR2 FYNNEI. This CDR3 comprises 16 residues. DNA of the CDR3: TGTGCCAGCAGTGAACCAGAGGACAGACGTAATGAAAAACTGTTTTTT. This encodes CASSEPEDRRNEKLFF.

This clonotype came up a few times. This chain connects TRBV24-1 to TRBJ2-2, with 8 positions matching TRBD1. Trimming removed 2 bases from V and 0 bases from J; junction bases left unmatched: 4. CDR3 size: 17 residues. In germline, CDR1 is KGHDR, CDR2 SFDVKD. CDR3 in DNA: TGTGCCACCAGTGATTCTTCAGGGGGCTCGAACACCGGGGAGCTGTTTTTT. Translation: CATSDSSGGSNTGELFF.

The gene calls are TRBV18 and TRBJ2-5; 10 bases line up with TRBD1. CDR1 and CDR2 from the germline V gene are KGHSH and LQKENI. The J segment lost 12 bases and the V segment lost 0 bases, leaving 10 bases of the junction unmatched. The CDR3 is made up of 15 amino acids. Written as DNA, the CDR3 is TGTGCCAGCTCACCACCTTTGGACAGGGGGGATCTGAAGTACTTC. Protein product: CASSPPLDRGDLKYF.

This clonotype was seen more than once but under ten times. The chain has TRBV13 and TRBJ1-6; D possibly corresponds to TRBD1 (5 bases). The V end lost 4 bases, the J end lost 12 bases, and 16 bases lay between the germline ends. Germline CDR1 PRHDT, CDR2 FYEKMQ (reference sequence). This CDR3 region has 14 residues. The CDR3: CASSSSGPVEPLHF. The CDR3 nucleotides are TGTGCCAGCAGCTCATCGGGGCCTGTGGAACCCCTCCACTTT.

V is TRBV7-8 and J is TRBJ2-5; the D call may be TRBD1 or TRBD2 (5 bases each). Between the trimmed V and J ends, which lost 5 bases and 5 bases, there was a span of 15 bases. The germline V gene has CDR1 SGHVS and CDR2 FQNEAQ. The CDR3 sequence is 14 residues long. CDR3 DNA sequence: TGTGCCAGCAGCGATGGGGGACCCGCCGAGACCCAGTACTTC. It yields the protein CASSDGGPAETQYF. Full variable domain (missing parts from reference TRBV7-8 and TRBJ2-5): GAGVSQSPRYKVAKRGQDVALRCDPISGHVSLFWYQQALGQGPEFLTYFQNEAQLDKSGLPSDRFFAERPEGSVSTLKIQRTQQEDSAVYLCASSDGGPAETQYFGPGTRLLVL.

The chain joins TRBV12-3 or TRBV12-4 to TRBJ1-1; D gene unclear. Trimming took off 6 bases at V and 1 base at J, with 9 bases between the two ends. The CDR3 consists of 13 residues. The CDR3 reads CASSPTENTEAFF. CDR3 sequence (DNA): TGTGCCAGCAGCCCGACTGAGAACACTGAAGCTTTCTTT.

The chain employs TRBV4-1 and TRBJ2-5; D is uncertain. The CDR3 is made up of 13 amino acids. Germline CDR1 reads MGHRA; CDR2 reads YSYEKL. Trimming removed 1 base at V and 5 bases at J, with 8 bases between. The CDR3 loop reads CASSQGVLETQYF. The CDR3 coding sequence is TGCGCCAGCAGCCAAGGGGTGCTGGAGACCCAGTACTTC.

The CDR3 DNA follows: TGTGCCAGCAGCGTGGGACTAGCCACCGGGGAGCTGTTTTTT. Amino acid sequence: CASSVGLATGELFF. V gene TRBV9 combines with J gene TRBJ2-2, with 9 bases matching TRBD2. CDR1 SGDLS and CDR2 YYNGEE come from the germline V gene. This CDR3 is built from 14 residues. J lost 4 bases, V lost 2 bases, and 0 bases had no gene match.

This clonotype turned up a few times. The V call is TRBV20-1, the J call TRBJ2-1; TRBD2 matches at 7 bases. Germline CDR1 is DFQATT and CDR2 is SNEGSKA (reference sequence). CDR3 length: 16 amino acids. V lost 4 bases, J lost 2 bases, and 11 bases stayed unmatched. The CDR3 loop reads CSANEMRLAAYNEQFF. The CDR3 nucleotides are TGCAGTGCTAATGAGATGCGACTAGCTGCCTACAATGAGCAGTTCTTC.